Given below is one T cell receptor beta chain in context. The data were taken from a study of blood T cell repertoires in COVID-19. Study-wide context: From the United States, Italy and Spain came samples of acute and convalescent COVID-19. T cells, B-cell-depleted T cells, or PBMCs supplied cDNA or gDNA.

Seattle enrolled patients during active infection and tracked them longitudinally. Original handling: Using reference gene primer amplification, nucleated cell counts were estimated. TCRdb keeps only in-frame clones here, not all; method: immunoSEQ multiplex PCR. The DNA was the basis for D and trimming; V, J and clone size are from that table. The sample includes 300,000 to 450,000 clones, about 87% of them seen just once. V gave up 0 bases and J gave up 4 bases, with 10 bases separating them. Germline V lookup: CDR1 SGHNT, CDR2 YYREEE (reference sequence). The CDR3 extends over 14 amino acids. This TCR was sampled from a young woman with COVID-19, enrolled during active disease. The chain couples TRBV5-4 to TRBJ2-5; D perhaps matches TRBD2 (5 bases). The sequencing sample was made of peripheral blood. The CDR3 here is CASSLGVGRETQYF. CDR3 DNA sequence: TGTGCCAGCAGCTTGGGCGTGGGGAGAGAGACCCAGTACTTC.